This is a list of T cell receptor beta chains from one sample in a study of PD-1 blockade in classical Hodgkin lymphoma. TCRdb keeps only in-frame clones here, not all; method: immunoSEQ multiplex PCR. The sample lists about 21,000 clones, 70% to 80% occurring once. The specimen comprised peripheral blood mononuclear cells (PBMCs), sampled at baseline. The receptor set was obtained from a human donor with classical Hodgkin lymphoma. Each CDR3 is given with its conserved first and last residue. The D gene is left open where the match is weak. Size values are once, few and many counts, or a class for expanded clones, and some rows have none.

abundance,d_gene,j_gene,v_gene,len,CDR3nt,CDR3aa
.,TRBD2,TRBJ2-2,TRBV4-3,18,TGCGCCAGCAGCCCCCGTCGGACTAGCGGGAGGGGCGGGGGGGAGCTGTTTTTT,CASSPRRTSGRGGGELFF
once,TRBD1,TRBJ2-3,TRBV2,15,TGTGCCAGCAGTGAACAAGGACAGGGGGCAGATACGCAGTATTTT,CASSEQGQGADTQYF
.,TRBD1,TRBJ2-7,TRBV19,13,TGTGCCAGTAGTTTCGACAGGGAAGGTGAGCAGTACTTC,CASSFDREGEQYF
.,.,TRBJ2-2,TRBV5-1,13,TGCGCCAGCAGCCGAACAGCGACCGGGGAGCTGTTTTTT,CASSRTATGELFF
.,.,TRBJ1-5,TRBV27,16,TGTGCCAGCAGTTTAGCAGGTGGCAGGGTGGGTCAGCCCCAGCATTTT,CASSLAGGRVGQPQHF
.,.,TRBJ2-1,TRBV9,16,TGTGCCAGCAGCGTAGAGGTCGGGGGGCCCTACAATGAGCAGTTCTTC,CASSVEVGGPYNEQFF
.,TRBD2,TRBJ2-1,TRBV4-3,17,TGCGCCAGCAGCCAAGATCCCCAGAGCGGGGCTTACAATGAGCAGTTCTTC,CASSQDPQSGAYNEQFF
.,TRBD2,TRBJ2-2,TRBV7-3,18,TGTGCCAGCAGCTTAGCCCACGCGGCTAGCGGAGAAGCCGGGGAGCTGTTTTTT,CASSLAHAASGEAGELFF
.,.,TRBJ2-5,TRBV11-3,16,TGTGCCAGCAGCTTAGATTTCGCGGGATGGGGGGAGACCCAGTACTTC,CASSLDFAGWGETQYF
few,.,TRBJ2-5,TRBV7-8,15,TGTGCCAGCAGCCTGGGTGCAGGGTCCCAGGGGACCCAGTACTTC,CASSLGAGSQGTQYF
.,.,TRBJ2-7,TRBV11-2,13,TGTACCAGCAGCTTAGGGAACAGGGACGAGCAGTACTTC,CTSSLGNRDEQYF
.,.,TRBJ2-1,TRBV13,13,TGTGCCAGCAGCTCCGGGTCAGGGAATGAGCAGTTCTTC,CASSSGSGNEQFF
once,.,TRBJ2-3,TRBV4-3,16,TGCGCCAGCAGCCAAGATCGTTGGGGTTGGACAGATACGCAGTATTTT,CASSQDRWGWTDTQYF